The entry below gives a single TCR beta chain sequence along with its context. These data are taken from a study of blood T cell repertoires in COVID-19. Germline loops: CDR1 SNHLY, CDR2 FYNNEI. The CDR3 is 14 amino acids. V dropped 6 bases and J dropped 3; count of bases not matched to a gene: 6. Original processing methods: Counts of nucleated cells, estimated from reference gene primer amplification, were obtained. Sequencing was performed with immunoSEQ multiplex PCR; in TCRdb, only in-frame clones are kept and a portion is missing. D and trimming were read from the DNA, whereas the V and J calls and clone size are those reported in that table. Here the sample spans hundreds of thousands of clones, approximately 90% being singletons.

The chain employs TRBV2 and TRBJ2-7; 9 bases map to TRBD1. The TCR comes from a woman aged 18 to 35 with acute or convalescent COVID-19. The material sequenced was peripheral blood. CDR3 in amino acids: CASRWTGAIYEQYF. CDR3 bases: TGTGCCAGCAGGTGGACAGGGGCAATCTACGAGCAGTACTTC.